This T cell receptor beta chain was sequenced for a study of CXCR3-negative and CXCR3-positive naive CD8 T cells. Note on this clonotype: Antigen specificity is unknown.

This CDR3 has 14 residues. Germline CDR1 is SQVTM and CDR2 is ANQGSEA. Study-wide points: CXCR3-positive naive cells had more hydrophobic TRB CDR3s than CXCR3-negative naive cells.

Preparation of TRB cDNA libraries relied on 5' RACE carrying UMI labels. Reanalyzing the 5' RACE reads, TCRdb keeps one entry per CDR3 protein, without DNA. Its listing shows 150,000 or so distinct CDR3 sequences. V and J are TRBV29-1 and TRBJ2-1; TCRdb calls TRBD2, which cannot be checked without DNA. Sequenced material: naive CXCR3+ CD8+ T cells from blood. Subset meaning: CD45RO-CCR7+CD27+CD95- naive CD8+ T cells expressing CXCR3 (TNR3+). This receptor was obtained from a human donor in good health. Some clones in this sample may be carry-over from other donors' samples. CDR3 amino acids: CSVDPLAGNNEQFF.